What follows are 11 T cell receptor beta chains derived from one specimen sequenced in a study of tumor-infiltrating lymphocytes in primary liver carcinoma. Extraction of RNA together with DNA used 20-30 mg of unsorted bulk tissue. A constant-region primer served to make TCR beta cDNA from approximately 490 ng total RNA. TCR beta libraries came from three nested multiplex PCR rounds using slightly modified ARM-PCR. TRBV1-TRBV30 forward primers and a C-beta reverse primer were used in the first two PCR rounds, which each ran for around 10 cycles. TCRdb ran MiXCR on the multiplex PCR reads and lists one entry per CDR3 protein. Counted here are about 100,000 distinct CDR3 sequences, roughly 70% occurring once; the ten biggest clones make up 27%. Sequenced sample: tumor-adjacent normal liver tissue. The receptors here all came from a man aged 35-49 years with primary liver carcinoma and hepatitis B virus infection.

A note on this clonotype: Given a much more abundant clone one base away, this may be a read error. J is TRBJ2-7 and V is TRBV30, with 10 bases aligning to TRBD1. The CDR3 has 15 amino acids. CDR1 and CDR2 (germline): GTSNPN, SVGIG (reference sequence). V lost 0 bases to trimming and J lost 5 bases; unmatched junction nucleotides: 7. CDR3 amino acids: CAWSVMTGGFDEQYF. CDR3 DNA sequence: TGTGCCTGGAGTGTCATGACAGGGGGCTTCGACGAGCAGTACTTC. Full variable domain (missing parts from reference TRBV30 and TRBJ2-7): SQTIHQWPATLVQPVGSPLSLECTVEGTSNPNLYWYRQAAGRGLQLLFYSVGIGQISSEVPQNLSASRPQDRQFILSSKKLLLSDSGFYLCAWSVMTGGFDEQYFGPGTRLTVT.

This clonotype was seen once. The J gene is TRBJ2-2, the V gene TRBV4-2; a possible D gene is TRBD1 (6 bases). Germline assignment: CDR1 LGHNA and CDR2 YNFKEQ. The CDR3 extends over 15 amino acids. The V gene lost 1 base and the J gene lost 6 bases, with 12 bases spanning the gap. CDR3 coding DNA: TGTGCCAGCAGCCAAGCCTTACAGGGATCCGGGGAGCTGTTTTTT. It is translated as CASSQALQGSGELFF.

Points on this clonotype: This likely comes from a read error, as the CDR3 has no conserved phenylalanine or tryptophan at its end. It is unclear where the CDR3 begins or ends on the DNA, so no DNA is shown, and the CDR3 is as TCRdb lists it. The rearrangement links TRBV5-6 to TRBJ1-1; TRBD1, the table's D call, was not compared with the DNA. The CDR3 extends over 13 residues, inclusive of both ends. Germline CDR1 and CDR2: SGHDT and YYEEEE. This CDR3 reads CASSLAGGTEALC.

The chain employs TRBV28 and TRBJ1-2; TRBD1 aligns across 12 bases. There are 15 residues in the CDR3. The germline V gene encodes CDR1 MDHEN and CDR2 SYDVKM. Losses at the gene ends were 7 bases for V and 7 bases for J; bases not matched to a gene: 10. CDR3 loop: CASNLPGQGAIGYTF. In DNA form, the CDR3 reads TGTGCCAGCAACCTTCCGGGACAGGGGGCAATTGGCTACACCTTC.

The chain links TRBV4-1 to TRBJ2-1, with D unclear. From germline, CDR1 is MGHRA and CDR2 YSYEKL. The CDR3 spans 17 residues. V lost 0 bases to trimming and J lost 8 bases, with 20 bases between them. CDR3 bases: TGCGCCAGCAGCCAAGATCCCGGTAGTGGGGTACCGGATGAGCAGTTCTTC. This encodes CASSQDPGSGVPDEQFF.

In regard to this clonotype: At one of its ends the junction is not consistent with the germline gene, which may arise from a read error. The chain combines TRBV11-2 with TRBJ2-7; 10 bases map to TRBD2. The V gene's germline CDR1 is SGHAT and CDR2 FQNNGV. The CDR3 contains 14 residues. The CDR3 DNA is TGTGCCAGCAGTTTAGCGGGAGGCTCTACCGAGCAGTACTTC. This encodes CASSLAGGSTEQYF.

This sequence joins TRBV19 and TRBJ1-5; the D gene is possibly TRBD1 (5 bases). The CDR3 has 15 residues. Germline V lookup: CDR1 LNHDA, CDR2 SQIVND (reference sequence). Trimming took off 1 base at V and 5 bases at J, with 12 bases between the two ends. The CDR3 reads CASSIVWGIHQPQHF. The CDR3 DNA sequence: TGTGCCAGTAGTATAGTGTGGGGGATCCATCAGCCCCAGCATTTT.

The rearrangement uses TRBV19 and TRBJ2-6; D ambiguous. This CDR3 has 15 amino acids. Germline V CDR1 and CDR2: LNHDA, SQIVND (reference sequence). The V and J ends lost 0 bases and 0 bases respectively, with 3 bases between them. CDR3 sequence (DNA): TGTGCCAGTAGTATAGAGGACTCTGGGGCCAACGTCCTGACTTTC. Protein sequence: CASSIEDSGANVLTF.

The chain joins TRBV6-2 or TRBV6-3 to TRBJ2-7; 9 bases match TRBD2. Germline trimming cut 7 bases from V and 4 bases from J; bases unmatched to any gene: 8. The CDR3 covers 14 residues. Germline CDR1 is MNHEY and CDR2 is SVGEGT. CDR3: CASTPTSGGYEQYF. CDR3 nucleotide sequence: TGTGCCAGCACTCCGACTAGCGGAGGGTACGAGCAGTACTTC.

CDR3 in amino acids: CASRGQGYGYTF. CDR3 nucleotide sequence: TGTGCCAGCCGGGGACAGGGCTATGGCTACACCTTC. The rearrangement uses TRBV28 and TRBJ1-2; 9 bases map to TRBD1. This CDR3 contains 12 residues. V lost 8 bases, J lost 4 bases, and 2 bases stayed unmatched. Germline V CDR1 and CDR2: MDHEN, SYDVKM.

For this clonotype: Mismatch with germline at one junction end may stem from a read error. The chain carries TRBV11-2 and TRBJ2-5; D is possibly TRBD1 (6 bases). CDR1 is SGHAT, CDR2 FQNNGV, per germline. The length of the CDR3 is 15 residues. The CDR3 sequence is CASSDLTGARETLNF. The CDR3 region has the DNA TGTGCCAGCAGCGACCTGACAGGAGCGAGAGAGACCCTGAACTTC.